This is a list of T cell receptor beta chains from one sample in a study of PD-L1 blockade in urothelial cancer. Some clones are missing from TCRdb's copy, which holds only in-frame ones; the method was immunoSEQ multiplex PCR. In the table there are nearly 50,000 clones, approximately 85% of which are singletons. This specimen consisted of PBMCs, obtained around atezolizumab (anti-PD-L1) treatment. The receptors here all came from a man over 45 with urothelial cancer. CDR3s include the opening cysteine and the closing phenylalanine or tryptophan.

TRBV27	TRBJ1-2	CASTPGTGVGYTF
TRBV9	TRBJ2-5	CASSVGQQETQYF
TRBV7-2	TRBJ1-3	CASSPGVGARNTIYF
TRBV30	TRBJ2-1	CAWSPREEQFF
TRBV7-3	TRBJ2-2	CASSFISGGAYTGELFF
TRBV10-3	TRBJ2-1	CAISEGQGAYEQFF
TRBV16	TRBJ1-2	CASSPQNYGYTF
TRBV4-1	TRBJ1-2	CASSGQQGSGVDGYTF
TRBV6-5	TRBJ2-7	CASISGSGGYEQYF
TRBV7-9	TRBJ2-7	CASIRIPRDTSYEQYF
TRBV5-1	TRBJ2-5	CASSPDYQETQYF
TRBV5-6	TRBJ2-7	CASSWPPGMVYEQYF
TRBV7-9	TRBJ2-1	CASSLGALAGVPNEQFF
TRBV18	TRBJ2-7	CASSPGPQLAGVNYEQYF
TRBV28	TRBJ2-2	CASRSGLAGELFF
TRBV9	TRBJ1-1	CASSVGQKNTEAFF
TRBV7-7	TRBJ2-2	CASSPDGGHGGELFF
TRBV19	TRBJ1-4	CASSIQGAGEKLFF
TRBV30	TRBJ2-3	CAWSLLRGSTDTQYF
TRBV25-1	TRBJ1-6	CASSEDRGNNSPLHF
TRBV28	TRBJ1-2	CASNLLRVASGYTF